A few counts support the clone carrying this T cell receptor (beta chain). The source of the sample is a study of T cells after yellow fever vaccination. TCRdb used MiXCR to reprocess the 5' RACE reads, holding one entry per CDR3 protein. The sample has around 530,000 distinct CDR3 sequences, roughly a sixth seen once. The CDR3 runs 14 residues. The V and J ends lost 7 bases and 1 base respectively, with 12 bases between them. Germline V gene lookup returns CDR1 MRHNA and CDR2 SNTAGT. This specimen consisted of PBMCs, obtained 5 days after the first yellow fever vaccination. The chain joins TRBV6-4 to TRBJ2-3, with D uncertain. This TCR derives from a young man who received the YFV17D yellow fever vaccine. The CDR3 coding sequence is TGTGCCAGCACCAGCCCAAGCCGCACAGATACGCAGTATTTT. Translated, it gives CASTSPSRTDTQYF.